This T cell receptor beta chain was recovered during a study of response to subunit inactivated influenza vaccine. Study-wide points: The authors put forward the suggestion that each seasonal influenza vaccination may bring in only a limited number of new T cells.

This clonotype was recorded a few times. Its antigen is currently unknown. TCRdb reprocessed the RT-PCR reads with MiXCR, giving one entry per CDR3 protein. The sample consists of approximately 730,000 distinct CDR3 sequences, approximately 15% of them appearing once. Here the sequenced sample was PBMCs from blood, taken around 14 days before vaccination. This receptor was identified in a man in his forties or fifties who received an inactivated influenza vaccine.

CDR3 coding DNA: TGCGCCAGCAGCACGCTTGGGGGTTCTAGCACAGATACGCAGTATTTT. It codes for CASSTLGGSSTDTQYF. The gene calls are TRBV5-1 and TRBJ2-3, with D possibly being TRBD1 or TRBD2 (5 bases each). The CDR3 sequence is 16 residues long. Germline CDR1 SGHRS, CDR2 YFSETQ. Trimming removed 4 bases at V and 0 bases at J, with 15 bases between. Complete variable domain (other parts from reference TRBV5-1 and TRBJ2-3): KAGVTQTPRYLIKTRGQQVTLSCSPISGHRSVSWYQQTPGQGLQFLFEYFSETQRNKGNFPGRFSGRQFSNSRSEMNVSTLELGDSALYLCASSTLGGSSTDTQYFGPGTRLTVL.